The 13 T cell receptor beta chains listed next were all sequenced from one sample in a study of beta chain features in type 1 diabetes. The study reverse transcribed the entire isolated RNA, so it sequenced expressed TCRB transcripts. Assay used: immunoSEQ multiplex PCR; TCRdb lists only in-frame clones, some missing. This table has roughly 150,000 clones, over 8.5% appearing once. The sample consisted of central memory CD4+ T cells from blood. Receptor source: a young man in good health.

This rearrangement joins TRBV28 to TRBJ1-6; 8 nucleotides line up with TRBD1. CDR1 MDHEN and CDR2 SYDVKM come from the germline V gene. Trimming took 2 bases from V and 18 from J; bases not matched to a gene: 15. The CDR3 extends over 15 amino acids. This CDR3 is CASSLGATGAGLSHF. The CDR3, as DNA: TGTGCCAGCAGTTTAGGGGCGACAGGGGCAGGGCTAAGCCACTTT.

In this sample, this clone turned up a few times. The J gene is TRBJ2-6, the V gene TRBV27; no definite D call. Germline lookup yields CDR1 MNHEY and CDR2 SMNVEV (reference sequence). There are 15 residues in the CDR3. Trimming left V 2 bases short and J 2 bases short, with 7 bases between. The CDR3: CASSLLGAGANVLTF. As DNA, the CDR3 is TGTGCCAGCAGTTTACTGGGCGCTGGGGCCAACGTCCTGACTTTC.

This chain connects TRBV7-9 to TRBJ2-5, with D possibly TRBD2 on 6 matching bases. Germline CDR1 reads SEHNR; CDR2 reads FQNEAQ (reference sequence). The CDR3 has 15 amino acids. V was clipped by 4 bases and J by 5 bases, with 17 bases between them. The CDR3 loop is CASSSLRRGKETQYF. The CDR3 DNA follows: TGTGCCAGCAGCTCCCTTCGGCGCGGGAAGGAGACCCAGTACTTC. Using reference TRBV7-9 and TRBJ2-5 for the parts outside the CDR3, the full variable domain is DTGVSQNPRHKITKRGQNVTFRCDPISEHNRLYWYRQTLGQGPEFLTYFQNEAQLEKSRLLSDRFSAERPKGSFSTLEIQRTEQGDSAMYLCASSSLRRGKETQYFGPGTRLLVL.

The chain is built from TRBV4-3 and TRBJ2-3; 9 nucleotides match TRBD1. The CDR3 loop spans 14 amino acids. Germline V lookup: CDR1 LGHNA, CDR2 YSLEER. V shed 3 bases, J shed 5 bases, and the junction held 3 bases outside the gene matches. DNA for the CDR3: TGCGCCAGCAGCCAGGGACAGGGAGGAGATACGCAGTATTTT. Translation: CASSQGQGGDTQYF.

This clone has only a few counts. The chain carries TRBV7-2 and TRBJ1-1; D is ambiguous. The CDR3 consists of 13 residues. Germline values: CDR1 SGHTA, CDR2 FQGNSA. V was cut by 0 bases and J by 1 base, with 3 bases left in between. In DNA, the CDR3 is TGTGCCAGCAGCTTAGCCCCGAACACTGAAGCTTTCTTT. Encoded protein: CASSLAPNTEAFF.

This chain connects TRBV5-6 to TRBJ1-2, with unresolved D. Germline assignment: CDR1 SGHDT and CDR2 YYEEEE. Trimming shortened V by 0 bases and J by 4 bases, and 16 bases separated the two germline ends. This CDR3 region has 16 residues. CDR3 in amino acids: CASSLANVRLGYGYTF. The CDR3 DNA sequence: TGTGCCAGCAGCTTGGCCAACGTCCGCCTTGGCTATGGCTACACCTTC.

The chain links TRBV28 to TRBJ2-5; D not resolved. The V end was cut by 3 bases, the J end by 0 bases, with 11 bases between. The CDR3 is 15 residues long. Germline V gene lookup returns CDR1 MDHEN and CDR2 SYDVKM. The CDR3 sequence: CASSFYPEYQETQYF. For the CDR3, the DNA is TGTGCCAGCAGTTTTTACCCCGAGTACCAAGAGACCCAGTACTTC. The variable domain in full, completed from reference TRBV28 and TRBJ2-5, reads DVKVTQSSRYLVKRTGEKVFLECVQDMDHENMFWYRQDPGLGLRLIYFSYDVKMKEKGDIPEGYSVSREKKERFSLILESASTNQTSMYLCASSFYPEYQETQYFGPGTRLLVL.

This clone has just a few counts. The chain uses TRBV7-8 and TRBJ1-1; 7 bases map to TRBD1. CDR1 SGHVS and CDR2 FQNEAQ come from the germline V gene. The CDR3 covers 13 residues. The J segment lost 5 bases and the V segment lost 5 bases, leaving 5 bases of the junction unmatched. This chain's CDR3 is CASSADRKTEAFF. The CDR3 nucleotides are TGTGCCAGCAGCGCGGACAGGAAAACTGAAGCTTTCTTT.

CDR3 protein: CASSVDRMNEKLFF. In DNA, the CDR3 is TGTGCCAGCAGCGTAGATCGGATGAATGAAAAACTGTTTTTT. The chain uses TRBV9 and TRBJ1-4, with no clear D. The V and J ends lost 0 bases and 5 bases respectively, with 8 bases between them. This CDR3 is 14 amino acids long. Looked up from germline, CDR1 is SGDLS and CDR2 is YYNGEE.

V and J are TRBV15 and TRBJ2-1, with 14 bases identical to TRBD2. Per germline, CDR1 LNHNV and CDR2 YYDKDF (reference sequence). V trimming: 5 bases; J trimming: 7 bases; junction bases outside the gene matches: 7. This CDR3 contains 16 residues. CDR3: CATSGPTSGRGNEQFF. The CDR3 DNA reads as TGTGCCACCAGCGGCCCGACTAGCGGGAGGGGTAATGAGCAGTTCTTC. Drawing the rest from reference TRBV15 and TRBJ2-1, the complete variable domain is DAMVIQNPRYQVTQFGKPVTLSCSQTLNHNVMYWYQQKSSQAPKLLFHYYDKDFNNEADTPDNFQSRRPNTSFCFLDIRSPGLGDTAMYLCATSGPTSGRGNEQFFGPGTRLTVL.

The gene calls are TRBV11-2 and TRBJ1-2; possibly TRBD1 for D (6 bases). The CDR3 length is 13 residues. Germline CDR1 reads SGHAT; CDR2 reads FQNNGV. Trimming removed 5 bases at V and 10 bases at J, with 17 bases between. CDR3 in amino acids: CASSRDRRDDYTF. The CDR3 DNA reads TGTGCCAGCAGCCGTGACAGGCGAGATGACTACACCTTC.

This clone was seen at least ten times. The chain links TRBV6-5 to TRBJ1-5; 7 bases align to TRBD1. The CDR3 is made up of 14 amino acids. The junction had 9 bases not matched to a gene; V was cut back by 6 bases and J by 7 bases. Per germline, CDR1 MNHEY and CDR2 SVGAGI. Here the CDR3 DNA reads TGTGCCAGCAGCTGGGACAGAGGGAGCCAGCCCCAGCATTTT. It specifies CASSWDRGSQPQHF.

This clone was seen more than once but under ten times. The V call is TRBV4-2, the J call TRBJ1-2; D not resolved. Per the germline V gene, CDR1 is LGHNA and CDR2 is YNFKEQ. The CDR3 is made up of 16 amino acids. V lost 4 bases to trimming and J lost 4 bases, with 19 bases between them. For the CDR3, the DNA is TGTGCCAGCAGCCGCGCCCCGCGAGGCGATTTCTATGGCTACACCTTC. The encoded protein is CASSRAPRGDFYGYTF.